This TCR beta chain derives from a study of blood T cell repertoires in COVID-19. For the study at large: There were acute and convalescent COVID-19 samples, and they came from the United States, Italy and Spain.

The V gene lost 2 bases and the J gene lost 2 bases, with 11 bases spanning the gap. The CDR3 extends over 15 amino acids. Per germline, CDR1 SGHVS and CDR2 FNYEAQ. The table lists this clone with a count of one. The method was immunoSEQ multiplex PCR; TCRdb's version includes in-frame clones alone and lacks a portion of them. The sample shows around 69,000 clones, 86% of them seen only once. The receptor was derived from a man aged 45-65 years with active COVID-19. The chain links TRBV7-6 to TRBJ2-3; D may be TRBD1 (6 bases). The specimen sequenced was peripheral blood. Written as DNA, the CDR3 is TGTGCCAGCAGCTTACAGGGGACCTACACAGATACGCAGTATTTT. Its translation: CASSLQGTYTDTQYF.